A selection of T cell receptor beta chains follows, all from one sample in a study of shared clonotypes between healthy human individuals. Only in-frame clones appear in the TCRdb table, and some are missing; sequencing was by immunoSEQ multiplex PCR. The repertoire consists of approximately 1,000,000 clones, with around 78% occurring once and the leading ten covering 0.52%. Source material: memory CD4+ T cells from PBMCs. The receptors were gathered from a man aged 18 to 35 in good health. Some clones in this sample may be carry-over from other donors' samples. CDR3s include the opening cysteine and the closing phenylalanine or tryptophan. A D gene is named only where the DNA matches it firmly. Some rows have no size entry. The others give once, few or many, or a class for an expanded clone.

V gene,D gene,clone size,J gene,CDR3 protein,CDR3 DNA
TRBV30,NA,NA,TRBJ2-7,CAWRAGSYEQYF,TGTGCCTGGAGGGCGGGATCCTACGAGCAGTACTTC
TRBV23-1,NA,NA,TRBJ2-7,CANGTPSYEQYF,TGCGCCAACGGGACACCATCCTACGAGCAGTACTTC
TRBV6-1,NA,NA,TRBJ2-1,CASSVGTVSYNEQFF,TGTGCCAGCAGTGTTGGGACGGTGTCCTACAATGAGCAGTTCTTC
TRBV19,NA,NA,TRBJ2-7,CASSIRDGYEQYF,TGTGCCAGTAGTATCCGTGACGGCTACGAGCAGTACTTC
TRBV7-9,NA,NA,TRBJ2-1,CASSLEGWVEQFF,TGTGCCAGCAGCTTAGAAGGTTGGGTGGAGCAGTTCTTC
TRBV2,NA,few,TRBJ1-1,CASRYPGAFF,TGTGCCAGCAGGTATCCGGGAGCTTTCTTT
TRBV5-1,NA,NA,TRBJ2-7,CASSSPPGTPSYEQYF,TGCGCCAGCAGCTCCCCACCAGGGACACCCTCCTACGAGCAGTACTTC
TRBV28,NA,many,TRBJ2-6,CASSPRFSGANVLTF,TGTGCCAGCAGTCCGAGGTTTTCTGGGGCCAACGTCCTGACTTTC
TRBV9,NA,NA,TRBJ1-3,CASSTESGRSGNTIYF,TGTGCCAGCAGCACCGAGTCAGGGCGCTCTGGAAACACCATATATTTT
TRBV5-4,TRBD2,NA,TRBJ2-3,CASSLPGGATDTQYF,TGTGCCAGCAGCTTGCCGGGAGGGGCCACAGATACGCAGTATTTT